This is a list of T cell receptor beta chains from one sample in a study of shared clonotypes between healthy human individuals. Libraries were prepared by immunoSEQ multiplex PCR; TCRdb keeps only in-frame clonotypes and omits some of them. The sample consists of some 530,000 clones, 65% to 85% of them appearing once. Sequencing was carried out using PBMCs. These receptors came from a woman aged 40 to 50 in good health. Some clones in this sample may be carry-over from other donors' samples. Both conserved end residues are part of each CDR3. The D gene is left open where the match is weak. Only some rows state a clone size, as once, few, many or a class for expanded clones.

>TRBV7-3|NA|TRBJ2-1|NA
TGTGCCAGCAGCCCCGGGGGGCCCTACAATGAGCAGTTCTTC
CASSPGGPYNEQFF
>TRBV9|NA|TRBJ2-7|NA
TGTGCCAGCAGCCCCGGGGGGACATCTAACTACGAGCAGTACTTC
CASSPGGTSNYEQYF
>TRBV19|many|TRBJ2-5|NA
TGTGCCAGTAGAGTTGGGGGAAGCGAGACCCAGTACTTC
CASRVGGSETQYF
>TRBV5-1|NA|TRBJ2-5|TRBD1
TGCGCCAGCAGCAGACGAGACAGGGCAGGGACCCAGTACTTC
CASSRRDRAGTQYF
>TRBV6-6|few|TRBJ1-5|TRBD1
TGTGCCAGCAGTTATTCACAGGGGTCGCAGCCCCAGCATTTT
CASSYSQGSQPQHF
>TRBV5-1|many|TRBJ1-1|NA
TGCGCCAGCAGCCCGAGAGTGGAGGGCACTGAAGCTTTCTTT
CASSPRVEGTEAFF
>TRBV5-6|NA|TRBJ2-3|TRBD2
TGTGCCAGCAGCTTGGTAAGGCTAGCGGGAGAGGGCACAGATACGCAGTATTTT
CASSLVRLAGEGTDTQYF
>TRBV6-5|NA|TRBJ2-1|TRBD1
TGTGCCAGCAGTGTTACAGGGGCCCCCTACAATGAGCAGTTCTTC
CASSVTGAPYNEQFF
>TRBV5-1|NA|TRBJ2-1|NA
TGCGCCAGCAGCTTGTTCCTCGCGGAGGCGGCAGGAAATGAGCAGTTCTTC
CASSLFLAEAAGNEQFF
>TRBV25-1|few|TRBJ1-1|NA
TGTGCCAGCAGTGAGCGGCAGAACACTGAAGCTTTCTTT
CASSERQNTEAFF
>TRBV6-4|NA|TRBJ2-1|NA
TGTGCCAGCAGTGAGAAACAGGGCGGACATGAGCAGTTCTTC
CASSEKQGGHEQFF
>TRBV7-9|once|TRBJ1-1|NA
TGTGCCAGCAGCTTAGGGCGGGGGTTGAACACTGAAGCTTTCTTT
CASSLGRGLNTEAFF
>TRBV27|NA|TRBJ2-1|NA
TGTGCCAGCAGTTTATTGCTTAGCAATGAGCAGTTCTTC
CASSLLLSNEQFF
>TRBV25-1|NA|TRBJ2-1|TRBD2
TGTGCCAGCAGTGAAATAGCGGGGACCTCCCACAATGAGCAGTTCTTC
CASSEIAGTSHNEQFF
>TRBV5-1|NA|TRBJ2-5|NA
TGCGCCAGCAGCGCGACGGTCCAAGAGACCCAGTACTTC
CASSATVQETQYF
>TRBV14|NA|TRBJ2-1|TRBD2
TGTGCCAGCAGCCCATCGCTGCTGAAGCCGGGACTAGCGGGGGGGCTGTACAATGAGCAGTTCTTC
CASSPSLLKPGLAGGLYNEQFF
>TRBV14|NA|TRBJ2-5|NA
TGTGCCAGCAGCCAAGATAGCGGATACGCAGAGACCCAGTACTTC
CASSQDSGYAETQYF
>TRBV7-9|NA|TRBJ2-2|NA
TGTGCCAGCAGTGGACCATACACCGGGGAGCTGTTTTTT
CASSGPYTGELFF
>TRBV28|NA|TRBJ2-5|TRBD2
TGTGCCAGCAGTCGGAGGACTAGCCCCCCCCAAGAGACCCAGTACTTC
CASSRRTSPPQETQYF
>TRBV10-2|once|TRBJ2-5|NA
TGCGCCAGCAGCGGATGGGGGAACCAAGAGACCCAGTACTTC
CASSGWGNQETQYF
>TRBV29-1|NA|TRBJ1-1|NA
TGCAGCGCGAGGGGGGGATGGGGCACTGAAGCTTTCTTT
CSARGGWGTEAFF
>TRBV4-3|many|TRBJ2-7|TRBD2
TGCGCCAGCAGCCAAGTCGCGGGAGGGCCCTACGAGCAGTACTTC
CASSQVAGGPYEQYF
>TRBV9|NA|TRBJ2-5|TRBD1
TGTGCCAGCAGCGTAGGGGACAGAAACGGGTATTCAGAGACCCAGTACTTC
CASSVGDRNGYSETQYF
>TRBV9|NA|TRBJ1-2|NA
TGTGCCAGCAGCGTAGCGGAGACAAGGTATAGAGGCTACACCTTC
CASSVAETRYRGYTF
>TRBV11-3|NA|TRBJ2-5|NA
TGTGCCAGCAGCTTAGATTCCAGGGGCCAAGAGACCCAGTACTTC
CASSLDSRGQETQYF
>TRBV5-4|NA|TRBJ1-1|NA
TGTGCCAGCAGCTTCTTAGACAAAAACACTGAAGCTTTCTTT
CASSFLDKNTEAFF
>TRBV7-2|NA|TRBJ2-3|NA
TGTGCCAGCATCAAAAACGTCAGCCCCACAGATACGCAGTATTTT
CASIKNVSPTDTQYF
>TRBV15|NA|TRBJ2-1|NA
TGTGCCACCAGCAGAGAGGGGGGAATCAGTCCGTACAATGAGCAGTTCTTC
CATSREGGISPYNEQFF
>TRBV5-5|NA|TRBJ2-2|NA
TGTGCCAGCAGCTCCCAGACAGGCTACAACACCGGGGAGCTGTTTTTT
CASSSQTGYNTGELFF
>TRBV5-4|few|TRBJ2-2|NA
TGTGCCAGCAGCTCGGGGAAGGCCCTTAACACCGGGGAGCTGTTTTTT
CASSSGKALNTGELFF
>TRBV27|few|TRBJ2-2|TRBD1
TGTGCCAGCACCACCCTGAGACAGGGGGTTGTCGGGGAGCTGTTTTTT
CASTTLRQGVVGELFF
>TRBV28|many|TRBJ1-5|NA
TGTGCCAGCAGTTTGGGCCGCAGGAGCAATCAGCCCCAGCATTTT
CASSLGRRSNQPQHF
>TRBV18|NA|TRBJ1-1|NA
TGTGCCAGCTCACCAAGGGCCGCGAACACTGAAGCTTTCTTT
CASSPRAANTEAFF
>TRBV28|NA|TRBJ1-3|NA
TGTGCCAGCAAGCCCGCCACAACAGGAAACACCATATATTTT
CASKPATTGNTIYF
>TRBV27|NA|TRBJ1-5|NA
TGTGCCAGCAGCGCTCTATCCTCGGGGCCTCCTGGGAGCAATCAGCCCCAGCATTTT
CASSALSSGPPGSNQPQHF
>TRBV11-3|NA|TRBJ2-3|NA
TGTGCCAGCAGCCAAGACTCGATCACAGATACGCAGTATTTT
CASSQDSITDTQYF
>TRBV6-5|few|TRBJ2-7|NA
TGTGCCAGCAGCCGACAGCAGTCCTACGAGCAGTACTTC
CASSRQQSYEQYF
>TRBV6-6|NA|TRBJ2-1|NA
TGTGCCAGCTCGAACGTTGGCGAGCAGTTCTTC
CASSNVGEQFF
>TRBV10-3|NA|TRBJ1-1|NA
TGTGCCAGCAGCCCGACAGAGAACACTGAAGCTTTCTTT
CASSPTENTEAFF
>TRBV6-1|NA|TRBJ1-5|TRBD1
TGTGCCAGCAGTGTAACCGGGACAGCCCATCAGCCCCAGCATTTT
CASSVTGTAHQPQHF
>TRBV9|NA|TRBJ1-3|NA
TGTGCCAGCAGCCCTCCAGGGGCCCACTCTGGAAACACCATATATTTT
CASSPPGAHSGNTIYF
>TRBV21-1|many|TRBJ1-1|NA
TGTGCCAGCAGCAAAGAACAGGGGAAAGCTTTCTTT
CASSKEQGKAFF
>TRBV6-1|NA|TRBJ1-4|TRBD1
TGTGCCAGCAGTGAAGCGCTTTCAGGGGGTGTTGAAAAACTGTTTTTT
CASSEALSGGVEKLFF
>TRBV5-5|NA|TRBJ1-4|NA
TGTGCCAGCAGCTTGGATACAGACAGTCGTGAAAAACTGTTTTTT
CASSLDTDSREKLFF
>TRBV5-1|NA|TRBJ1-3|NA
TGCGCCAGCAGCGGCTCTGGAAACACCATATATTTT
CASSGSGNTIYF
>TRBV7-9|NA|TRBJ1-3|NA
TGTGCCAGCAGCTTAGAGGTCGGATACTCTGGAAACACCATATATTTT
CASSLEVGYSGNTIYF
>TRBV5-1|once|TRBJ1-3|TRBD1
TGCGCCAGCAGCCGGACAGGGGGAACTGGAAACACCATATATTTT
CASSRTGGTGNTIYF
>TRBV11-2|NA|TRBJ2-7|NA
TGTGCCAGCAGCTTAATCCACGAGCAGTACTTC
CASSLIHEQYF
>TRBV15|NA|TRBJ1-1|TRBD1
TGTGCCACCAGCAAGTCGGGACAGGGTTGGACTGAAGCTTTCTTT
CATSKSGQGWTEAFF
>TRBV7-8|NA|TRBJ2-7|NA
TGTGCCAGCAGCTTAGAGGACAGATTCTACGAGCAGTACTTC
CASSLEDRFYEQYF
>TRBV10-3|NA|TRBJ2-3|NA
TGTGCCACAACCCCGGGCCGGGCGACCACAGATACGCAGTATTTT
CATTPGRATTDTQYF
>TRBV5-1|once|TRBJ2-5|TRBD1
TGCGCCAGCAGCTTGGCCCCCCGGACAGGGCGGCGGGAGACCCAGTACTTC
CASSLAPRTGRRETQYF
>TRBV27|NA|TRBJ2-2|NA
TGTGCCAGTCAGGGACACCCATTACAGGAGCTGTTTTTT
CASQGHPLQELFF
>TRBV4-2|NA|TRBJ2-2|TRBD2
TGTGCCAGCAGCCAAGAGCTTGGGCCCACGAATCTGCCGAGCGGGAGAAGGAACGGGGAGCTGTTTTTT
CASSQELGPTNLPSGRRNGELFF
>TRBV2|NA|TRBJ2-7|TRBD2
TGTGCCAGCAGGCGCGCGGGAGCTGGACCTTACGAGCAGTACTTC
CASRRAGAGPYEQYF
>TRBV6-5|many|TRBJ2-1|TRBD2
TGTGCCAGTAGCGGGAGGGCCCACAATGAGCAGTTCTTC
CASSGRAHNEQFF
>TRBV30|NA|TRBJ1-2|NA
TGTGCCTGGAGGGGGTTATTCAACTATGGCTACACCTTC
CAWRGLFNYGYTF
>TRBV6-1|few|TRBJ2-3|TRBD1
TGTGCCAGCAGTCCTCCGGGACAGACAGATACGCAGTATTTT
CASSPPGQTDTQYF
>TRBV27|NA|TRBJ2-2|NA
TGTGCCAGCGTCCCGAGGCGGGGCGGCGGGGAGCTGTTTTTT
CASVPRRGGGELFF
>TRBV9|NA|TRBJ2-3|NA
TGTGCCAGCAGCGTCTTTGCAGGAGGCACAGATACGCAGTATTTT
CASSVFAGGTDTQYF